This TCR beta chain comes out of a study of cytomegalovirus exposure and HLA in healthy donors. Whole-study findings and limits: Prediction of most subjects' HLA-A and HLA-B alleles by TCR beta sequences was reportedly accurate. Reported performance of the classifier showed diagnosis of cytomegalovirus status with high specificity and sensitivity. Overall, around 160 TCR beta chains were annotated as cytomegalovirus-associated. CMV antigen specificity was confirmed in vitro for a few CMV-associated chains.

The table lists this clone with a few counts. The antigen is undetermined. The PCR used 60 Vbeta and 13 Jbeta primers. Clones were read by immunoSEQ multiplex PCR, and TCRdb kept only the in-frame ones, dropping some. This table holds approximately 93,000 clones, 79% found once. The CDR3 length is 15 residues. V lost 0 bases to trimming and J lost 5 bases; unmatched junction nucleotides: 6. The germline gives CDR1 SGHRS, CDR2 YFSETQ. This chain connects TRBV5-1 to TRBJ2-7, with 9 bases that match TRBD2. The specimen sequenced was PBMCs. The clonotype comes from a male donor in good health and CMV-seropositive. CDR3 DNA sequence: TGCGCCAGCAGCTTGGAGGCTAGCGGGGCAAACGAGCAGTACTTC. Encoded protein: CASSLEASGANEQYF. Full variable domain (outside the CDR3, taken from reference TRBV5-1 and TRBJ2-7): KAGVTQTPRYLIKTRGQQVTLSCSPISGHRSVSWYQQTPGQGLQFLFEYFSETQRNKGNFPGRFSGRQFSNSRSEMNVSTLELGDSALYLCASSLEASGANEQYFGPGTRLTVT.